Sequencing of this T cell receptor (beta chain) was carried out in a study of blood T cell repertoires in COVID-19. On the study more broadly: Material from acute and convalescent COVID-19 was sourced from the United States, Italy and Spain. From T cells, B-cell-depleted T cells, or PBMCs came the material, which was cDNA or gDNA.

Germline V gene sequence: CDR1 MNHEY, CDR2 SMNVEV (reference sequence). CDR3 length equals 16 residues. Deletions cut 8 bases from V and 4 bases from J, with 21 bases between. Sequenced by immunoSEQ multiplex PCR; TCRdb stores in-frame clones only, minus some. Altogether about 69,000 clones are present, roughly 85% being singletons, with the ten largest covering around 2.9%. The J gene is TRBJ1-5, the V gene TRBV27; a weak D match, TRBD1 (6 bases). This sequence originates from a man of 80 years or more with acute or convalescent COVID-19. Sequences were obtained from peripheral blood. CDR3 DNA sequence: TGTGCCAGCGGATTTCAGGACGACAGGCCGAATCAGCCCCAGCATTTT. Protein: CASGFQDDRPNQPQHF.